This T cell receptor (beta chain) stems from a study of CD8 T cells in Susac syndrome (dated by TCRdb to between 2019 and 2020). Background for the entire study: Repertoire sequencing was used to test whether CD8+ T cell activation and differentiation in Susac syndrome was antigen driven. What the authors observed across the whole study: The TCR sequencing and HLA analysis was acknowledged to have included a relatively small number of individuals.

High-throughput TCR beta sequencing profiled peripheral blood CD8+ and CD4+ T cells from healthy donors, Susac syndrome patients and multiple sclerosis patients. Healthy donors were included as age- and sex-matched controls. Bulk CD8+ and CD4+ T cells were purified magnetically by negative isolation, whereas CD8+ TEMRA cells were enriched by FACS. Blood was drawn into EDTA tubes, processed within 24 hours, and PBMCs were isolated by density gradient centrifugation. PBMCs destined for TCR sequencing were cryopreserved in liquid nitrogen and later thawed in a 37 °C water bath. The sorted or isolated CD4+, CD8+ and CD8+ TEMRA cells had a purity of 90% or higher. As to this clonotype: Its specific antigen is unknown. Per-base quality was not reported, and no clone a single base away is much larger than it.

RNA was extracted using the RNeasy kit, and roughly 0.5 to 1 microgram was reverse transcribed with random hexamers. The immunoSEQ multiplex PCR assay, which covers 54 Vbeta and 13 Jbeta segments, was used to amplify TCR beta CDR3 regions. To correct PCR amplification bias, a synthetic template baseline was used for both primer optimization and computational correction. Processing in the source paper ran as follows. Reads were assigned to V, D and J genes according to IMGT and analyzed in immunoSEQ Analyzer, with only productive sequences retained. Clonality was computed as one minus Shannon entropy normalized by log2 of the number of productive unique sequences. For each patient and control, public and private clones were evaluated within the 100 most prevalent clones. Clones were defined as Susac-specific if absent from the healthy and MS cohorts, from approximately 1,100 published viral clones and from other ImmuneACCESS disease sequences. The public reads were reprocessed in TCRdb via fastp at Q25 and MiXCR, keeping in-frame beta chains. Every distinct CDR3 protein forms one entry, paired with its most common genes and DNA. The V and J calls reflect TCRdb's pipeline rather than the authors' work. The sample table holds approximately 160,000 distinct CDR3 sequences, of which roughly nine tenths were seen once. Around 0.08% of the sample is in the top ten clones.

Sequencing was done on a sample of CD4+ T cells from PBMCs. This receptor was identified in a human donor in good health.

The CDR3 amino acid sequence is: CSAPSGGGISYNEQFF. The DNA sequence follows: TGCAGTGCTCCCTCGGGCGGGGGGATATCCTACAATGAGCAGTTCTTC. Here the chain combines TRBV20-1 and TRBJ2-1, with 8 bases matching TRBD2. The CDR3 goes from the cysteine to the phenylalanine over 16 residues. Left in the record is the CDR3 DNA by itself, 48 bases read in frame from the first base. Per the germline V gene (reference sequence), DFQATT is the CDR1 and SNEGSKA is the CDR2. From V the trimming removes 5 bases and from J it removes 1 base, while the gene matches leave 10 bases of the junction unaccounted for.